This T cell receptor (beta chain) was identified during a study of blood T cells in healthy people across ages. Primed by a sample-barcoded 5' primer and a J-beta primer mix, a second PCR proceeded for about 7 to 11 cycles. MiXCR was run by TCRdb on the 5' RACE reads, yielding one entry per CDR3 protein. Found here are nearly 1 million distinct CDR3 sequences, about 53% of them singletons; the top ten hold over 20%. The CDR3 length is 11 residues. Germline V gene data show CDR1 as SQVTM and CDR2 as ANQGSEA. The clonotype originates from a woman between 55 and 75 years old in good health. Specimen: blood. V gene TRBV29-1 combines with J gene TRBJ2-5, with no clear D. The last part of the DNA fits TRBJ2-7 better; the J call may be wrong. CDR3 nucleotides: TGCAGCGCTCCCGCCGTGTACGAGCAGTACTTC. Its protein is CSAPAVYEQYF.